The subject of this entry is one T cell receptor (beta chain). Two negative PCRs, clearance, or symptom resolution characterized the recovered Cohort 3 donors. Profiling relied on immunoSEQ multiplex PCR, and the TCRdb table lists in-frame clones only, not all of them. The table includes 140,000 to 150,000 clones, about nine tenths detected once. CDR1 SGHNT and CDR2 YYREEE come from the germline V gene (reference sequence). The CDR3 has 15 residues. V was cut by 0 bases and J by 8 bases, with 15 bases left in between. This entry is derived from a study of blood T cell repertoires in COVID-19. Looking at the study overall: Specimens from acute and convalescent COVID-19 originated in the United States, Italy and Spain.

This TCR derives from a man aged 45-65 years who had recovered from COVID-19. The source material was PBMCs or T cells enriched from blood (not recorded which). The gene calls are TRBV5-4 and TRBJ2-1; D may be TRBD2 (5 bases). The CDR3 coding sequence is TGTGCCAGCAGCTTGGGTGGACTCAAGCTGGATGAGCAGTTCTTC. As protein: CASSLGGLKLDEQFF.